This TCR beta chain emerged from a study of T cell repertoires in cytomegalovirus infection. The overall study: Matching HLA type and CMV infection were both indicated by public TCR beta signatures. Study-wide points: Clonotypes of TCR beta that were HLA-C-restricted and CMV-specific dominated the ex vivo response. Of the TCR beta families, the public ones yielded a cumulative frequency that identified carriers of CMV plus the relevant HLA.

One entry per CDR3 protein results from TCRdb running MiXCR on the reads. The sample gives 200,000 or so distinct CDR3 sequences, 28% of which show up once; under 35% is in the top ten. A remark on this clonotype: Antigen: not known.

This receptor was identified in a human donor in good health (CMV status not recorded). Some clones in this sample may be carry-over from other donors' samples. The sequencing sample was made of PBMCs.

The DNA of the CDR3 is TGTGCCAGCAGCTTGGTTGGCCTCTTGAGGGAAACGAACACCGGGGAGCTGTTTTTT. Its protein product is CASSLVGLLRETNTGELFF. V and J are TRBV5-5 and TRBJ2-2; a possible D gene is TRBD2 (5 bases). CDR3 length equals 19 residues. V was shortened by 0 bases and J by 0 bases, with 18 bases between the two germline ends. Germline values: CDR1 SGHKS, CDR2 YYEKEE (reference sequence).